This T cell receptor (beta chain) was recorded in a study of CD4 T cells in relation to SARS-CoV-2 and coronaviruses. The wider study: PBMCs were cultured with antigen for roughly 11 days before TCR beta sequencing.

Only in-frame clones appear in the TCRdb table, and some are missing; sequencing was by immunoSEQ multiplex PCR. This sample has under 20,000 clones; roughly four fifths occur once, and the top ten carry roughly 20%. Before the COVID-19 pandemic, during about 2010-2019, CD4+ T cells were taken from unexposed donors. After less than 11 days of culture, CD4+ T cells were isolated. Overall study results and limits: In around 67% of donors, memory CD4+ clonotypes crossrecognized SARS-CoV-2 and at least one common cold coronavirus spike.

A remark on this clone: Its antigen is as yet unknown.

The sequence came from a human donor in good health. The sequenced material came from CD4+ T cells from PBMCs, cultured in vitro.

The DNA of the CDR3 is TGCGCCAGCAGCCAAGGACTAGCGGGGTTGAGGGGCACAGATACGCAGTATTTT. Translated, it gives CASSQGLAGLRGTDTQYF. The gene calls are TRBV4-1 and TRBJ2-3, with 11 bases identical to TRBD2. Unmatched junction bases numbered 7, after V lost 1 base and J lost 1 base. CDR3 size: 18 residues. Germline values: CDR1 MGHRA, CDR2 YSYEKL.